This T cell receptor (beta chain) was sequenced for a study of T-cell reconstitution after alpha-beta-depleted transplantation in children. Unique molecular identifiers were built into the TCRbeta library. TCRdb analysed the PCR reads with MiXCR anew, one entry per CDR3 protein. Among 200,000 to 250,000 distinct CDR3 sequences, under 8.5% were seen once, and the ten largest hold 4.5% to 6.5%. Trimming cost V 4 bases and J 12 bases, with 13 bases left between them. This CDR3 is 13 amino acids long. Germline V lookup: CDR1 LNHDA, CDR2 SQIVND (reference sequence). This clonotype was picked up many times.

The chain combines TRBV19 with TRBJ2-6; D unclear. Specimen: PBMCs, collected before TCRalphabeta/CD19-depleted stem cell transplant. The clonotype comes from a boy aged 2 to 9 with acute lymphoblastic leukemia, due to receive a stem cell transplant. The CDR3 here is CASSRPGNGVLTF. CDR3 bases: TGTGCCAGTAGTAGGCCAGGTAACGGCGTCCTGACTTTC.